The 2 T cell receptor beta chains below were found in one sample sequenced in a study of T cell clonality in common variable immunodeficiency. Assay: immunoSEQ multiplex PCR; the TCRdb copy retains only in-frame clones and omits some. This table holds tens of thousands of clones with no singletons; the top ten claim 0.95%. Specimen: peripheral blood mononuclear cells. The receptor set was obtained from a person aged 18 to 75 in good health.

This clone was seen at least ten times. The read terminates 3 residues ahead of where the CDR3 ends, so the germline J gene completes it. The chain recombines TRBV29-1 with TRBJ1-2; TRBD1 matches 9 bases. This CDR3 is built from 12 residues. CDR1 and CDR2 (germline): SQVTM, ANQGSEA. The CDR3 reads CSVEATGGGYTF. The sequenced part of the CDR3 DNA is TGCAGCGTTGAAGCGACAGGGGGAGGC.

On this clone itself: The CDR3 extends 3 residues past the end of the read, so its final part is completed from the germline J gene. This rearrangement joins TRBV11-2 to TRBJ2-7; 12 positions agree with TRBD2. After removal of 5 bases from V and 6 bases from J, the junction contained 8 bases not matched to a gene. The CDR3 is made up of 15 amino acids. The V gene's germline CDR1 is SGHAT and CDR2 FQNNGV. The CDR3 bases that were read are TGTGCCAGCAGCCCGACTAGCGGGAGAGTCTCCGAG. Its translation is CASSPTSGRVSE. The CDR3 reads in full as CASSPTSGRVSEQYF.